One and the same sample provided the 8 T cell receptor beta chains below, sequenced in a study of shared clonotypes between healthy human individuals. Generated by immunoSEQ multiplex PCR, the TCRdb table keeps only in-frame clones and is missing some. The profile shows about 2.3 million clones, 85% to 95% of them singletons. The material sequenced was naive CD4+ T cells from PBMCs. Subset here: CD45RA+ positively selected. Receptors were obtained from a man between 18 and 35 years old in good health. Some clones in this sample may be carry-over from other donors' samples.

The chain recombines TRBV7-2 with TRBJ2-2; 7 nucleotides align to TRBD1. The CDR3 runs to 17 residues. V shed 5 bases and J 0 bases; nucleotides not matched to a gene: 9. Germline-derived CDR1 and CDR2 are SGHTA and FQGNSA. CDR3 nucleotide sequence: TGTGCCAGCAGCACCCGACAGGGTGGGACGAACACCGGGGAGCTGTTTTTT. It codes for CASSTRQGGTNTGELFF.

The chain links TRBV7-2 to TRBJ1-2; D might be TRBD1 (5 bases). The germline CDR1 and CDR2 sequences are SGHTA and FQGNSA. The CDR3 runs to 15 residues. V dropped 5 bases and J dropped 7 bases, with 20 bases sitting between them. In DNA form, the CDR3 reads TGTGCCAGCAGCCAGCCGGGGCGGGGGATCTTTGGCTACACCTTC. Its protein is CASSQPGRGIFGYTF.

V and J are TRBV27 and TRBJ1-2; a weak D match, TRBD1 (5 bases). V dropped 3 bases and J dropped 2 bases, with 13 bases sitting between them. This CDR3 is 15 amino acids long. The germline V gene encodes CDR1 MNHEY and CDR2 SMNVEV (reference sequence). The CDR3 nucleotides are TGTGCCAGCAGTTTCACCAGGGCTCCAAACTATGGCTACACCTTC. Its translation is CASSFTRAPNYGYTF.

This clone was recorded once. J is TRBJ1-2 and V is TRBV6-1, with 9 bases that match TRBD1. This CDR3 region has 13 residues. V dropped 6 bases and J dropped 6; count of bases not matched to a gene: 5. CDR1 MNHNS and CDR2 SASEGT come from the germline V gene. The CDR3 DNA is TGTGCCAGCAGGGAACAGGGGGCCGATGGCTACACCTTC. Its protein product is CASREQGADGYTF.

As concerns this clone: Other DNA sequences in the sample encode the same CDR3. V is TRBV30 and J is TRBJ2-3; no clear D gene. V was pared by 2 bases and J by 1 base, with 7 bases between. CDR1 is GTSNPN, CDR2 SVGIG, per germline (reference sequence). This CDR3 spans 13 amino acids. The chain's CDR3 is CAWSSLRTDTQYF. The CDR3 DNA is TGTGCCTGGAGTAGTCTCCGCACAGATACGCAGTATTTT.

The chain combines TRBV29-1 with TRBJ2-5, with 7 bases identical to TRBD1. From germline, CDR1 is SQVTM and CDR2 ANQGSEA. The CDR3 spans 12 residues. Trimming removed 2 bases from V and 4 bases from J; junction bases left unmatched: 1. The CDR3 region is CSVENRGETQYF. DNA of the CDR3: TGCAGCGTTGAAAACAGGGGAGAGACCCAGTACTTC.

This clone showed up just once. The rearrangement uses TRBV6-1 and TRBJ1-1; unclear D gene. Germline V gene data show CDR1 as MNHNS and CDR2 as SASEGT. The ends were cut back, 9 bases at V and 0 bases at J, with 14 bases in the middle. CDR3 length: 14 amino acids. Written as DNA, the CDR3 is TGTGCCAGTAACTCACCCCAATTGAACACTGAAGCTTTCTTT. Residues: CASNSPQLNTEAFF.

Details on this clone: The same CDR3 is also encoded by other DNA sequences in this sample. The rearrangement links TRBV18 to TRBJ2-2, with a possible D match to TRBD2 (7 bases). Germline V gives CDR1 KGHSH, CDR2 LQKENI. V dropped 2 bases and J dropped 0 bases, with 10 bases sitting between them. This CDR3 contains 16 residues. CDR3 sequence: CASSPRGGANTGELFF. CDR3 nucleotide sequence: TGTGCCAGCTCACCAAGGGGGGGCGCGAACACCGGGGAGCTGTTTTTT.